The 23 T cell receptor beta chains presented below share a single source sample, sequenced in a study of low-dose radiotherapy and immunotherapy resistance in tumors (dated by TCRdb to 2022 to 2024). The meaning of the sample's time point label: after trial treatment. The sample's treatment or condition, from its label and the paper: LDRT plus nivolumab, ipilimumab, low-dose cyclophosphamide and aspirin (RACIN trial). The instrument was an Illumina HiSeq 2500. First-strand cDNA was synthesized with Superscript III and a set of TRAV- and TRBV-specific primers, covering both TCRalpha and TCRbeta chains. TCRs were amplified for about 20 PCR cycles with Phusion, using a constant-region primer paired with the adapter attached to the V primers. The public reads were quality trimmed at Q25 with fastp and then assembled into clones with MiXCR by TCRdb, keeping productive beta chains. Each CDR3 protein appears once, grouped with its most common genes and DNA. The sample table holds about 97,000 distinct CDR3 sequences, of which roughly 20% were seen once. About 4% of the sample is in the top ten clones.

The sequencing used PBMCs, collected after low-dose radiotherapy plus immunotherapy. These TCRs come from a male donor with prostate cancer.

The chain employs TRBV7-9 and TRBJ2-2; D ambiguous. CDR1 SEHNR and CDR2 FQNEAQ come from the germline V gene (reference sequence). With 1 base removed from V and 13 bases from J, the gap between germline ends came to 10 bases. There are 12 residues in the CDR3. The CDR3 DNA reads TGTGCCAGCAGCTTAGAGGCAGTGCGGCTGTTTTTT. Its protein is CASSLEAVRLFF.

Details on this clonotype: With a far larger clone one base away, a read error is the likely cause. The V gene is TRBV12-3 or TRBV12-4, the J gene TRBJ2-1; D perhaps matches TRBD1 (6 bases). CDR3 size: 14 residues. V lost 6 bases and J 13 bases, leaving 22 bases between the germline ends. CDR3 in amino acids: CASRDSTLGETQFF. CDR3 nucleotide sequence: TGTGCCAGCAGGGACAGCACCCTGGGGGAGACCCAGTTCTTC.

Many counts were recorded for this clonotype. The V gene is TRBV29-1, the J gene TRBJ2-5; D gene ambiguous. Germline V CDR1 and CDR2: SQVTM, ANQGSEA. The CDR3 covers 11 residues. CDR3 bases: TGCGCTCTCGGACGCCGGGAGACCCAGTACTTC. Its translation is CALGRRETQYF.

There are many counts of this clonotype. V is TRBV12-3 or TRBV12-4 and J is TRBJ2-7; no firm D call. Trimming shortened V by 3 bases and J by 2 bases, and 8 bases separated the two germline ends. CDR3 length: 13 residues. DNA for the CDR3: TGTGCCAGCAGTTTTAGGCTAACCTACGAGCAGTACTTC. It codes for CASSFRLTYEQYF.

This clonotype was seen ten or more times. This sequence joins TRBV5-8 and TRBJ1-6; D not resolved. CDR1 and CDR2 (germline): SGHTS, YDEGEE. The CDR3 extends over 10 amino acids. V was trimmed by 4 bases and J by 9 bases, leaving 2 bases between them. The CDR3 sequence: CASSLSPLHF. CDR3 sequence (DNA): TGTGCCAGCAGCCTTTCACCCCTCCACTTT.

This clonotype was seen many times. The V call is TRBV2, the J call TRBJ2-3, with 10 bases fitting TRBD2. CDR1 is SNHLY and CDR2 is FYNNEI in the germline V gene. The V and J ends lost 7 bases and 2 bases, in that order; junction bases with no gene match: 6. This CDR3 has 15 residues. The DNA of the CDR3 is TGTGCCAGCACCTTACTAGCGGGGCCCACAGATACGCAGTATTTT. Its protein is CASTLLAGPTDTQYF.

This clonotype was found a few times. CDR3 loop: CAIGNGYEQYF. CDR3 sequence (DNA): TGTGCCATCGGGAATGGGTACGAGCAGTACTTC. This sequence joins TRBV10-3 and TRBJ2-7; D unclear. V lost 8 bases to trimming and J lost 4 bases, with 9 bases between them. This CDR3 is built from 11 residues. Germline assignment: CDR1 ENHRY and CDR2 SYGVKD.

The table lists this clonotype with many counts. The V call is TRBV9, the J call TRBJ2-3, with D hard to call. The V end lost 3 bases, the J end lost 2 bases, and 10 bases lay between the germline ends. The CDR3 length is 14 residues. CDR1 is SGDLS, CDR2 YYNGEE, per germline. The CDR3 DNA reads as TGTGCCAGCAGCGGGGCCCGCGTCACAGATACGCAGTATTTT. It translates to CASSGARVTDTQYF. The variable domain in full, with the rest retrieved from reference TRBV9 and TRBJ2-3, is DSGVTQTPKHLITATGQRVTLRCSPRSGDLSVYWYQQSLDQGLQFLIQYYNGEERAKGNILERFSAQQFPDLHSELNLSSLELGDSALYFCASSGARVTDTQYFGPGTRLTVL.

This clonotype was seen many times. V gene TRBV6-5 combines with J gene TRBJ2-2; 10 bases line up with TRBD2. Germline V CDR1 and CDR2: MNHEY, SVGAGI. The CDR3 totals 16 residues. The V gene end was trimmed by 7 bases and the J gene end by 5 bases; junction bases not matched to a gene: 10. The CDR3 reads CASKGASGGATGELFF. The CDR3 nucleotides are TGTGCCAGCAAGGGAGCTAGCGGGGGCGCGACCGGGGAGCTGTTTTTT.

On this clonotype itself: A far larger clone differs by one base, so this is likely a read error. The chain combines TRBV5-6 with TRBJ2-7; D not resolved. The tail of the sequence fits TRBJ2-5 better, so the J call may be wrong. The CDR3 spans 15 residues. CDR1 is SGHDT and CDR2 is YYEEEE in the germline V gene. The CDR3 nucleotides are TGTGTCAGCAGCTTCCGGCGCCTTCACCAAGAGACCCAGTACTTC. The encoded protein is CVSSFRRLHQETQYF.

This clonotype was counted many times. The genes are TRBV12-5 and TRBJ1-2, with 7 bases lining up with TRBD1. The V and J ends lost 3 bases and 5 bases, in that order; junction bases with no gene match: 9. The CDR3 contains 15 residues. Germline V gene lookup returns CDR1 LGHNT and CDR2 FRNRAP. The CDR3 nucleotides are TGTGCTAGTGGTTTCGGCACCGGGACAGATTATGGCTACACCTTC. This translates into CASGFGTGTDYGYTF.

CDR3 DNA: TGTGCCAGCAGCCCCGGGCCATACAACGAGCAGTACTTC. It codes for CASSPGPYNEQYF. The chain employs TRBV7-8 and TRBJ2-7; D remains unclear. Germline V CDR1 and CDR2: SGHVS, FQNEAQ. The V end was cut by 5 bases, the J end by 5 bases, with 13 bases between. The CDR3 totals 13 residues. Complete variable domain (other parts from reference TRBV7-8 and TRBJ2-7): GAGVSQSPRYKVAKRGQDVALRCDPISGHVSLFWYQQALGQGPEFLTYFQNEAQLDKSGLPSDRFFAERPEGSVSTLKIQRTQQEDSAVYLCASSPGPYNEQYFGPGTRLTVT.

On this clonotype: Germline is not matched at one junction end, which may reflect a read error. The chain joins TRBV27 to TRBJ2-7; TRBD1 might be the D (5 bases). From germline, CDR1 is MNHEY and CDR2 SMNVEV (reference sequence). CDR3 size: 12 residues. CDR3 sequence reads: CATSDQGYEQYF. DNA of the CDR3: TGTGCCACCAGTGATCAGGGTTACGAGCAGTACTTC.

This clonotype was counted ten times or more. The V gene is TRBV12-3 or TRBV12-4, the J gene TRBJ2-2; TRBD1 is a possible D gene (6 bases). The CDR3 has 14 residues. V lost 4 bases and J 3 bases, leaving 9 bases between the germline ends. This CDR3 reads CASSSDSYTGELFF. The CDR3 DNA reads as TGTGCCAGCAGTTCGGACAGTTACACCGGGGAGCTGTTTTTT.

At least ten counts were recorded for this clonotype. The genes are TRBV30 and TRBJ1-2; D is undetermined. The CDR3 sequence is 11 residues long. The V gene lost 1 base and the J gene lost 4 bases, with 4 bases spanning the gap. The germline V gene has CDR1 GTSNPN and CDR2 SVGIG (reference sequence). The CDR3 DNA reads TGTGCCTGGAGTGAGGTCTATGGCTACACCTTC. It specifies CAWSEVYGYTF.

The chain recombines TRBV7-2 with TRBJ1-1; a weak D match, TRBD1 (5 bases). V was trimmed by 5 bases and J by 11 bases, leaving 21 bases between them. This CDR3 spans 14 amino acids. From germline, CDR1 is SGHTA and CDR2 FQGNSA. The CDR3 protein is CASSPPGAGYWAFF. The DNA of the CDR3 is TGTGCCAGCAGCCCCCCCGGGGCAGGGTATTGGGCTTTCTTT.

This clonotype showed up many times. This chain's CDR3 is CASSQPGHVSGYTF. In nucleotides, the CDR3 is TGTGCCAGCAGCCAACCCGGACATGTCTCAGGCTACACCTTC. The V gene is TRBV4-2, the J gene TRBJ1-2, with a weak D call TRBD1 (5 bases). V was shortened by 2 bases and J by 8 bases, with 15 bases between the two germline ends. The CDR3 sequence is 14 residues long. Germline V gene sequence: CDR1 LGHNA, CDR2 YNFKEQ.

In this sample, this clonotype turned up many times. The V gene is TRBV5-5, the J gene TRBJ1-2; TRBD1 aligns across 7 bases. Germline CDR1 and CDR2: SGHKS and YYEKEE (reference sequence). The trim removed 0 bases at V and 2 bases at J, leaving 4 bases unmatched. The CDR3 has 15 residues. The CDR3 sequence: CASSLGGQLNYGYTF. The CDR3, as DNA: TGTGCCAGCAGCTTGGGGGGACAGTTGAACTATGGCTACACCTTC.

This clonotype was counted ten times or more. The chain carries TRBV9 and TRBJ1-3; D call uncertain. The ends were cut back, 0 bases at V and 0 bases at J, with 7 bases in the middle. This CDR3 region has 15 residues. CDR1 is SGDLS and CDR2 is YYNGEE in the germline V gene. The CDR3 reads CASSVGGPSGNTIYF. The CDR3 DNA reads as TGTGCCAGCAGCGTAGGCGGTCCCTCTGGAAACACCATATATTTT.

This clonotype was observed at least ten times. This chain uses TRBV5-4 with TRBJ2-1; TRBD2 aligns across 7 bases. From germline, CDR1 is SGHNT and CDR2 YYREEE (reference sequence). With V trimmed by 2 bases and J by 8 bases, 10 bases remained unmatched. The CDR3 loop spans 15 amino acids. The CDR3 loop is CASSLRGGVVDEQFF. The CDR3 coding sequence is TGTGCCAGCAGCTTACGTGGGGGGGTAGTCGATGAGCAGTTCTTC.

This clonotype has at least ten counts. The chain links TRBV7-9 to TRBJ1-5, with TRBD1 as a possible D gene (6 bases). CDR3 length equals 14 residues. Trimming took 5 bases from V and 4 from J, leaving 12 bases between them. Germline V gene lookup returns CDR1 SEHNR and CDR2 FQNEAQ (reference sequence). DNA for the CDR3: TGTGCCAGCAGCATTACAGGGTTGAATCAGCCCCAGCATTTT. It translates to CASSITGLNQPQHF. The variable domain in full, completed from reference TRBV7-9 and TRBJ1-5, reads DTGVSQNPRHKITKRGQNVTFRCDPISEHNRLYWYRQTLGQGPEFLTYFQNEAQLEKSRLLSDRFSAERPKGSFSTLEIQRTEQGDSAMYLCASSITGLNQPQHFGDGTRLSIL.

This clonotype appeared a few times. The rearrangement joins TRBV5-1 to TRBJ2-7, with D possibly called TRBD1 or TRBD2 (5 bases each). Germline-derived CDR1 and CDR2 are SGHRS and YFSETQ. Trimming left V 1 base short and J 6 bases short, with 8 bases between. CDR3 length: 12 residues. The CDR3 coding sequence is TGCGCCAGCAGCTTGCCCGGGACCGAGCAGTACTTC. Translation: CASSLPGTEQYF.

The table lists this clonotype with many counts. CDR3 coding DNA: TGTGCCAGCAGCACGGGGGCAGCAAATGAGCAGTTCTTC. Its translation: CASSTGAANEQFF. V usage is TRBV6-2 or TRBV6-3 and J usage is TRBJ2-1; D may match TRBD1 or TRBD2 (6 bases each). Germline V lookup: CDR1 MNHEY, CDR2 SVGEGT. The CDR3 has 13 residues. Trimming removed 6 bases at V and 7 bases at J, with 13 bases between.